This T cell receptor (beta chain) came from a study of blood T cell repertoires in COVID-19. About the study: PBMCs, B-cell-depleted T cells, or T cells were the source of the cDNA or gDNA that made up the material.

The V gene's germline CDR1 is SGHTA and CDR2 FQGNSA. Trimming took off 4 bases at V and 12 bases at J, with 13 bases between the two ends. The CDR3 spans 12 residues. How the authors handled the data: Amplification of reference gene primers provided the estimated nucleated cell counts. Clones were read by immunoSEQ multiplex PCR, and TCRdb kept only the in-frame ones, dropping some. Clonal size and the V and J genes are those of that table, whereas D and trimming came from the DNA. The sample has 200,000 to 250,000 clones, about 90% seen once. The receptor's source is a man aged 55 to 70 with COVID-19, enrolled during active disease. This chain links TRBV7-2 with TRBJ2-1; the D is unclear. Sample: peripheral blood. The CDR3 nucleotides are TGTGCCAGCAGCTCAGAGGTGGGTGGGCAGTTCTTC. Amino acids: CASSSEVGGQFF.